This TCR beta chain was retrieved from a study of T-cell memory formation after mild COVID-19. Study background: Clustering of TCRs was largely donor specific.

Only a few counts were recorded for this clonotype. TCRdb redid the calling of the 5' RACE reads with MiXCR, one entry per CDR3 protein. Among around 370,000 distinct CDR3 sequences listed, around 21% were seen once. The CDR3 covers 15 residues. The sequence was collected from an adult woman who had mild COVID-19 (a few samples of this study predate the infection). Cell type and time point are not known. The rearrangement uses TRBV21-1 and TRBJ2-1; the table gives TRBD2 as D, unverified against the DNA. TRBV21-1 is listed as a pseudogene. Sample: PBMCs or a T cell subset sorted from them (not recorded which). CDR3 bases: TGTGCCAGCAGCCCCACCCGGAGGAACTACAATGAGCAGTTCTTC. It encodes CASSPTRRNYNEQFF.